Listed below are T cell receptor beta chains from one sample, sequenced in a study of Ad26.COV2.S vaccination and SARS-CoV-2 variants. Sequencing used immunoSEQ multiplex PCR; TCRdb keeps in-frame clones, though not all of them. The sample has more than 300,000 clones, roughly nine tenths seen once. The sequenced sample was peripheral blood, obtained in a trial of Ad26.COV2.S vaccine versus placebo. The receptors were gathered from a person between 18 and 65 years old who received the Ad26.COV2.S COVID-19 vaccine or a placebo. CDR3s include the opening cysteine and the closing phenylalanine or tryptophan. A D gene is named only where the DNA matches it firmly. The size of a clone is reported for some rows only, either as once, few or many, or as a class for expanded clones.

-,TRBJ2-5,TRBV25-1,-,CASSGSGLGEETQYF,TGTGCCAGCAGTGGGTCAGGGTTGGGGGAAGAGACCCAGTACTTC
-,TRBJ2-2,TRBV9,-,CASSTTPGRAAGELFF,TGTGCCAGCAGCACCACCCCGGGACGTGCAGCCGGGGAGCTGTTTTTT
-,TRBJ2-5,TRBV7-3,-,CASSWERETQYF,TGTGCCAGCAGCTGGGAGCGAGAGACCCAGTACTTC
-,TRBJ2-1,TRBV30,-,CAWSVRRQQFF,TGTGCCTGGAGTGTACGCAGGCAGCAGTTCTTC
TRBD2,TRBJ2-3,TRBV7-2,-,CASRPDSGLGTDTQYF,TGTGCCAGCAGACCCGATAGCGGGCTTGGCACAGATACGCAGTATTTT
TRBD1,TRBJ1-5,TRBV28,-,CASSFGTVRNQPQHF,TGTGCCAGCAGTTTCGGGACAGTTCGCAATCAGCCCCAGCATTTT
-,TRBJ2-1,TRBV12-3/TRBV12-4,-,CASKAYNEQFF,TGTGCCAGCAAGGCTTACAATGAGCAGTTCTTC
-,TRBJ2-7,TRBV6-5,once,CASSQWGGQSYEQYF,TGTGCCAGCTCCCAATGGGGGGGGCAGTCCTACGAGCAGTACTTC
-,TRBJ1-4,TRBV28,-,CASSRRSGEKLFF,TGTGCCAGCAGCCGTCGATCGGGTGAAAAACTGTTTTTT
TRBD1,TRBJ1-2,TRBV7-2,-,CASSLGGQNNGYTF,TGTGCCAGCAGCTTAGGGGGACAGAACAATGGCTACACCTTC
-,TRBJ2-7,TRBV19,-,CASSRGRSYEQYF,TGTGCCAGTAGTAGGGGCCGCTCCTACGAGCAGTACTTC
-,TRBJ1-5,TRBV5-5,-,CASSLAGRNNQPQHF,TGTGCCAGCAGCTTGGCCGGACGGAACAATCAGCCCCAGCATTTT